Presented here are 18 T cell receptor beta chains from one specimen sequenced in a study of cytomegalovirus exposure and HLA in healthy donors. The PCR contained 60 Vbeta and 13 Jbeta primers. Repertoires were generated with immunoSEQ multiplex PCR, while TCRdb's copy carries only in-frame clones and drops some. Among approximately 75,000 clones listed, approximately 80% were seen once. The sequencing input was PBMCs. The receptors were sampled from a man between 65 and 85 years old in good health and CMV-seropositive.

The CDR3 coding sequence is TGCAGTGGCCGCCGCGCAGATACGCAGTATTTT. Amino acids: CSGRRADTQYF. The V and J genes are TRBV20-1 and TRBJ2-3, with D unclear. The germline V gene encodes CDR1 DFQATT and CDR2 SNEGSKA (reference sequence). With 7 bases removed from V and 4 bases from J, the gap between germline ends came to 9 bases. This CDR3 is 11 amino acids long.

As concerns this clone: The germline gene is not matched at one end of the junction; a read error may be the cause. The chain combines TRBV6-6 with TRBJ1-5, with D unclear. CDR1 and CDR2 from the germline V gene are MNHNY and SVGAGI (reference sequence). This CDR3 is built from 14 residues. CDR3 amino acids: CASSGLRNNQPQHF. CDR3 nucleotide sequence: TGTGCCAGCAGTGGACTAAGAAACAATCAACCCCAGCATTTT.

This chain uses TRBV7-9 with TRBJ2-1, with unresolved D. Trimming left V 5 bases short and J 4 bases short, with 12 bases between. Germline CDR1 reads SEHNR; CDR2 reads FQNEAQ (reference sequence). The CDR3 totals 14 residues. For the CDR3, the DNA is TGTGCCAGCAGCCCGGTCAGGCGTTACAATGAGCAGTTCTTC. It encodes CASSPVRRYNEQFF.

The V and J genes are TRBV7-2 and TRBJ1-4, with 8 bases aligning to TRBD1. From germline, CDR1 is SGHTA and CDR2 FQGNSA. Unmatched junction bases numbered 9, after V lost 3 bases and J lost 6 bases. The CDR3 contains 16 residues. As DNA, the CDR3 is TGTGCCAGCAGCTTGGGGGGACAGGCCCTCTATGAAAAACTGTTTTTT. Its protein product is CASSLGGQALYEKLFF.

DNA for the CDR3: TGCGCCAGCAGCTTGGGGGGGCAGGCCTCCTTCGACGAGCAGTACTTC. Protein sequence: CASSLGGQASFDEQYF. The chain links TRBV5-1 to TRBJ2-7; possibly TRBD1 for D (6 bases). The germline V and J ends were trimmed by 0 bases and 5 bases, with 18 bases remaining between them. The CDR3 loop spans 16 amino acids. Per the germline V gene, CDR1 is SGHRS and CDR2 is YFSETQ.

The genes are TRBV4-2 and TRBJ2-3; 7 nucleotides agree with TRBD1. Germline V gene data show CDR1 as LGHNA and CDR2 as YNFKEQ. The CDR3 is made up of 15 amino acids. The junction had 10 bases not matched to a gene; V was cut back by 4 bases and J by 6 bases. CDR3 nucleotide sequence: TGTGCCAGCAGCCCTCAAACAGGGGTAAAGGATACGCAGTATTTT. Amino acids: CASSPQTGVKDTQYF.

Only one count was recorded for this clone. The chain couples TRBV2 to TRBJ2-2, with TRBD2 as a possible D gene (5 bases). Trimming left V 2 bases short and J 3 bases short, with 10 bases between. CDR3 length: 15 amino acids. Germline V gene lookup returns CDR1 SNHLY and CDR2 FYNNEI. As DNA, the CDR3 is TGTGCCAGCAGTGAAAAATGGGGAGACACCGGGGAGCTGTTTTTT. It specifies CASSEKWGDTGELFF.

This clone was counted once. The J gene is TRBJ2-5, the V gene TRBV29-1, with a weak D call TRBD2 (5 bases). Germline CDR1 and CDR2: SQVTM and ANQGSEA. V was trimmed by 0 bases and J by 5 bases, leaving 13 bases between them. This CDR3 has 14 residues. The CDR3 coding sequence is TGCAGCGTTGAAGATTGGGCGTCGGGGGAGACCCAGTACTTC. Its protein is CSVEDWASGETQYF.

This sequence joins TRBV18 and TRBJ2-1; tentative D call: TRBD2 (5 bases). Germline V gene sequence: CDR1 KGHSH, CDR2 LQKENI. Trimming stripped 6 bases from V and 0 bases from J, with 15 bases between. CDR3 length equals 16 residues. The CDR3 region has the DNA TGTGCCAGCTCCCTAGGGAGAGCGGCCTCCTACAATGAGCAGTTCTTC. This encodes CASSLGRAASYNEQFF.

This clone came up a few times. The gene calls are TRBV9 and TRBJ1-4; tentative D call: TRBD1 (6 bases). The germline gives CDR1 SGDLS, CDR2 YYNGEE. The CDR3 sequence is 14 residues long. V lost 0 bases to trimming and J lost 9 bases, with 12 bases between them. The CDR3 loop reads CASSVEAGTKKLFF. CDR3 DNA: TGTGCCAGCAGCGTAGAAGCCGGGACAAAAAAACTGTTTTTT.

J is TRBJ2-2 and V is TRBV29-1; a possible D gene is TRBD1 (5 bases). Germline-derived CDR1 and CDR2 are SQVTM and ANQGSEA. The germline V and J ends were trimmed by 4 bases and 1 base, with 10 bases remaining between them. This CDR3 region has 14 residues. In DNA, the CDR3 is TGCAGCGTTGTAGGGCAGGGGAACACCGGGGAGCTGTTTTTT. Protein sequence: CSVVGQGNTGELFF.

The rearrangement joins TRBV2 to TRBJ1-1; 9 positions match TRBD1. Trimming at V came to 7 bases and at J to 7 bases, leaving 10 bases not matched to a gene. CDR1 is SNHLY and CDR2 is FYNNEI in the germline V gene. This CDR3 comprises 14 residues. The CDR3 loop reads CASTVGDRANEAFF. For the CDR3, the DNA is TGTGCCAGCACGGTGGGGGACAGGGCTAATGAAGCTTTCTTT.

The CDR3 is CASSVQRNYGYTF. The DNA for the CDR3 is TGTGCCAGCAGTGTTCAGAGGAACTATGGCTACACCTTC. V gene TRBV2 combines with J gene TRBJ1-2; no reliable D call. The germline V and J ends were trimmed by 4 bases and 2 bases, with 8 bases remaining between them. The CDR3 loop spans 13 amino acids. In germline, CDR1 is SNHLY, CDR2 FYNNEI.

V gene TRBV9 combines with J gene TRBJ2-1; 7 nucleotides align to TRBD1. Per germline, CDR1 SGDLS and CDR2 YYNGEE. V shed 3 bases and J 5 bases; nucleotides not matched to a gene: 8. The CDR3 totals 15 residues. CDR3 in DNA: TGTGCCAGCAGCGGGAGTGGACAGGCCGACAATGAGCAGTTCTTC. This translates into CASSGSGQADNEQFF. The variable domain in full, with the rest retrieved from reference TRBV9 and TRBJ2-1, is DSGVTQTPKHLITATGQRVTLRCSPRSGDLSVYWYQQSLDQGLQFLIQYYNGEERAKGNILERFSAQQFPDLHSELNLSSLELGDSALYFCASSGSGQADNEQFFGPGTRLTVL.

The J gene is TRBJ2-5, the V gene TRBV6-1; D might be TRBD2 (5 bases). V lost 7 bases to trimming and J lost 5 bases, with 14 bases between them. The CDR3 extends over 13 amino acids. Germline V gives CDR1 MNHNS, CDR2 SASEGT. The CDR3 DNA reads TGTGCCAGCATTGGGCGGAGGTGGGAGACCCAGTACTTC. Translation: CASIGRRWETQYF.

This chain uses TRBV11-2 with TRBJ2-1, with a possible D match to TRBD2 (5 bases). The CDR3 has 13 amino acids. Per germline, CDR1 SGHAT and CDR2 FQNNGV. V was cut by 4 bases and J by 7 bases, with 11 bases left in between. The CDR3: CASSSRVRNEQFF. CDR3 sequence (DNA): TGTGCCAGCAGCTCGCGGGTCAGGAATGAGCAGTTCTTC.

The rearrangement joins TRBV30 to TRBJ2-2; D possibly corresponds to TRBD2 (5 bases). Trimming removed 2 bases at V and 7 bases at J, with 14 bases between. Per the germline V gene, CDR1 is GTSNPN and CDR2 is SVGIG (reference sequence). This CDR3 contains 14 residues. Here the CDR3 reads CAWSPDLGSGELFF. Here the CDR3 DNA reads TGTGCCTGGAGTCCGGACCTTGGGAGCGGGGAGCTGTTTTTT.

The J gene is TRBJ1-2, the V gene TRBV4-1, with a weak D call TRBD1 (5 bases). V lost 3 bases to trimming and J lost 7 bases, with 15 bases between them. CDR3 size: 14 residues. Per germline, CDR1 MGHRA and CDR2 YSYEKL. The CDR3 DNA follows: TGCGCCAGCAGCCAGGGATGGGGGGTTCGTGGCTACACCTTC. This codes for CASSQGWGVRGYTF.